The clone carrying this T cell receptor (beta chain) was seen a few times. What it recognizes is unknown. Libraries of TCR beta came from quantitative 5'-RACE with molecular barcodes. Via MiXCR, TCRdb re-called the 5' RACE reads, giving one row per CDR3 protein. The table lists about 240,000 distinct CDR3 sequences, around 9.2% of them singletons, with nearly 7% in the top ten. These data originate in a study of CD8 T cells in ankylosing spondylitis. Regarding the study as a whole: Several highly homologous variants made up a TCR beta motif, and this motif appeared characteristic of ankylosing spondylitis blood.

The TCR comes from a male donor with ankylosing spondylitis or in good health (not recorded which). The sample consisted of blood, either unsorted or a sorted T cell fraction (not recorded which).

CDR3 loop: CASSTHRGTDTQYF. The CDR3 nucleotides are TGCGCCAGCAGCACACACAGGGGCACAGATACGCAGTATTTT. The gene calls are TRBV4-3 and TRBJ2-3, with D maybe TRBD1 (6 bases). The CDR3 totals 14 residues. The V gene lost 5 bases and the J gene lost 1 base, with 10 bases spanning the gap. The germline CDR1 and CDR2 sequences are LGHNA and YSLEER.